The clone carrying this T cell receptor beta chain was counted ten times or more. By 5'RACE with 10-nucleotide random UMIs, the cDNA was made. TCRdb reprocessed the 5' RACE reads via MiXCR and lists one record per CDR3 protein. The sample has 45,000 to 50,000 distinct CDR3 sequences, around 4% seen once. This specimen belongs to a study of neurological immune-mediated disorders. Study summary: Multiple sclerosis patients (n = 34) included around 30 with relapsing-remitting and 3 with secondary progressive disease.

The origin of this receptor is a woman aged 60-75 years with multiple sclerosis. The sequenced sample was PBMCs.

The DNA for the CDR3 is TGTGCCAGCAGCCCCCGGGAGTACACAGATACGCAGTATTTT. Its translation is CASSPREYTDTQYF. This chain joins TRBV7-9 and TRBJ2-3; a weak D match, TRBD2 (6 bases). V dropped 5 bases and J dropped 2 bases, with 11 bases sitting between them. This CDR3 comprises 14 residues. Germline V gene sequence: CDR1 SEHNR, CDR2 FQNEAQ (reference sequence).